The source of this T cell receptor (beta chain) is a study of OX40 agonist ivuxolimab in advanced cancers. Turning to the overall study: Ivuxolimab was an agonistic, fully human IgG2 monoclonal antibody directed against OX40 (CD134), a costimulatory receptor. Intravenous ivuxolimab was administered to patients every 2 weeks at six dose levels: 0.01, 0.1, 0.3, 1.5, 3 and 10 mg/kg. The paper describes the monotherapy dose-escalation part (N of about 52 patients) of the phase I trial of ivuxolimab. A male proportion of roughly 80% and a mean age of about 60 years, ranging from roughly 23 to 85, were recorded for the dose-escalation cohort. Peripheral TCRbeta sequencing aimed to test whether ivuxolimab altered TCR sequence diversity and caused clonal T-cell expansion. Three dose-escalation patients achieved partial responses, one with hepatocellular carcinoma and two with cutaneous melanoma. Of the approximately 50 dose-escalation patients, hepatocellular carcinoma was present in approximately 20, melanoma in around 15, renal cell carcinoma in 9 and head and neck cancer in 9. Prior anti-PD-1, anti-PD-L1 or anti-CTLA-4 therapy was permitted, and checkpoint inhibitors had been received by roughly 42% of dose-escalation patients.

Patients with a history of autoimmune disease or receiving systemic immunosuppression were excluded from the trial. Peripheral blood for TCR sequencing was collected from all dose cohorts at baseline, on cycle 4 day 1, and on cycle 7 day 1. The samples were taken from a phase I, first-in-human, multicenter, open-label dose-escalation trial of ivuxolimab. Adults with locally advanced or metastatic melanoma, renal cell carcinoma, hepatocellular carcinoma or head and neck squamous cell carcinoma were enrolled in the trial. Before TCR sequencing, CD4+ and CD8+ T cells were separately sorted from peripheral blood. The germline V gene yields SGHTA for CDR1 and FQGTGA for CDR2. The CDR3 covers 14 residues, taking in both the cysteine and the phenylalanine. Only the CDR3 region is kept as DNA, spanning 42 bases read in frame from base 1. V ends up 4 bases short and J 5 bases short, with an unmatched junction base count of 6.

The investigation overall reported the following: At doses of 0.1 to 3.0 mg/kg, clonal expansion of both CD4+ and CD8+ T cells in blood was seen between baseline and week 6. Antigen specificity was not determined for the clonally expanded peripheral T cells. In the 0.1-3.0 mg/kg groups, partial responders had among the lowest normalized peripheral clonal expansion, particularly in CD8+ T cells. After ivuxolimab, expanded clones were on average more numerous among CD8+ T cells than among CD4+ T cells. Low levels of normalized T-cell clonal expansion were also seen in some patients who did not respond.

About this clone itself: Its antigen remains unidentified. Base-call qualities are not available, and no considerably larger clone is one nucleotide away.

Genomic DNA was extracted from sorted cells for sequencing of the TCRbeta CDR3 region. TCRbeta CDR3 regions were sequenced using the immunoSEQ Assay. This is the immuneACCESS table as TCRdb keeps it, with only in-frame sequences that have V and J called. A part of the clones is gone; compared with another copy, unresolved V genes explain less than half, and the rest is unexplained. Within this sample are fewer than 100,000 clones, with about 91% of them counted one time only. Of the sample, 0.19% falls within the top ten clones. Sequencing was performed on CD4+ or CD8+ T cells sorted from blood, taken in a trial of the OX40 agonist ivuxolimab. The receptor was isolated from an adult with an advanced solid tumor such as melanoma, head and neck, liver or kidney cancer. This sequence uses TRBV7-3 and TRBJ2-5; 8 central nucleotides agree with TRBD1. CDR3 sequence: CASSYQGAGETQYF. The sequenced DNA is TGTGCCAGCAGCTACCAGGGGGCCGGTGAGACCCAGTACTTC.